The present T cell receptor beta chain was sequenced within a study of blood T cell repertoires in COVID-19. Original data processing: Counts of nucleated cells, estimated from reference gene primer amplification, were obtained. Assay used: immunoSEQ multiplex PCR; TCRdb lists only in-frame clones, some missing. Clone size and V and J calls were adopted from that table, with D and trimming inferred from the DNA. The sample consists of 90,000 to 110,000 clones, roughly 79% of them appearing once. This CDR3 has 16 residues. V lost 6 bases, J lost 4 bases, and 8 bases stayed unmatched. The germline gives CDR1 SGHTA, CDR2 FQGNSA.

This TCR derives from a woman in her 70s with acute or convalescent COVID-19. The gene calls are TRBV7-2 and TRBJ2-2, with 10 bases matching TRBD1. Sequences were obtained from peripheral blood. CDR3 sequence: CASRQTGTGVTGELFF. The CDR3 coding sequence is TGTGCCAGCAGACAGACCGGGACAGGGGTCACCGGGGAGCTGTTTTTT.